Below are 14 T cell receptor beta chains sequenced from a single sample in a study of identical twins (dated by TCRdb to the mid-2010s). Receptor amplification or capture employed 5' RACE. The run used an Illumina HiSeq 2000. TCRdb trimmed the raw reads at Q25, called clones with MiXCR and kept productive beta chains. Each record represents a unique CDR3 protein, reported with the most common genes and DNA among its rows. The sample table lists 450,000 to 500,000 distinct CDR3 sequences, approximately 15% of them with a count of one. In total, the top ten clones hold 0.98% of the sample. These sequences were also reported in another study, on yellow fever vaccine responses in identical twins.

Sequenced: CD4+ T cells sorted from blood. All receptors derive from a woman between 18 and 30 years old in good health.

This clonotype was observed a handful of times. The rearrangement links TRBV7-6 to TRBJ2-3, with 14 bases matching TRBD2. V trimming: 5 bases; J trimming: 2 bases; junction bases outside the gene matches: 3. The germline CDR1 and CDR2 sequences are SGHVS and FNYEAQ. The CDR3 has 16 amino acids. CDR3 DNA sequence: TGTGCCAGCAGCCAGACTAGCGGGGGGGTCACAGATACGCAGTATTTT. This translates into CASSQTSGGVTDTQYF. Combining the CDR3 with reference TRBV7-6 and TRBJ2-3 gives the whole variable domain GAGVSQSPRYKVTKRGQDVALRCDPISGHVSLYWYRQALGQGPEFLTYFNYEAQQDKSGLPNDRFSAERPEGSISTLTIQRTEQRDSAMYRCASSQTSGGVTDTQYFGPGTRLTVL.

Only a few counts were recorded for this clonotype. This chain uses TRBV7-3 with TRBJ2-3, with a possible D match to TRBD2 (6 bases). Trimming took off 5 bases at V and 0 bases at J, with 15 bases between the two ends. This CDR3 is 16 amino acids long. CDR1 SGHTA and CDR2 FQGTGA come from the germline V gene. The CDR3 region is CASSPSRTISTDTQYF. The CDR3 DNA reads TGTGCCAGCAGCCCCTCCCGGACTATTAGCACAGATACGCAGTATTTT. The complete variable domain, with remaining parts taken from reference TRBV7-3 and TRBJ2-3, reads GAGVSQTPSNKVTEKGKYVELRCDPISGHTALYWYRQSLGQGPEFLIYFQGTGAADDSGLPNDRFFAVRPEGSVSTLKIQRTERGDSAVYLCASSPSRTISTDTQYFGPGTRLTVL.

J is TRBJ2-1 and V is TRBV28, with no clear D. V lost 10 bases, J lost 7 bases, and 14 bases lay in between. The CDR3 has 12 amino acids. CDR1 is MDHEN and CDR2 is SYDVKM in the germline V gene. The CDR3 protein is CATNRRTNEQFF. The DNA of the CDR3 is TGTGCCACCAACCGACGGACGAATGAGCAGTTCTTC.

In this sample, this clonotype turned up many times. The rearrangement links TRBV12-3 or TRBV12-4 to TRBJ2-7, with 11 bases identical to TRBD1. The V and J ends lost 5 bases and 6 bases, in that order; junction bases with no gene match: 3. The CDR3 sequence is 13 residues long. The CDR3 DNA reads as TGTGCCAGCAGTAGGACAGGGGGCCTCGAGCAGTACTTC. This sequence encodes CASSRTGGLEQYF.

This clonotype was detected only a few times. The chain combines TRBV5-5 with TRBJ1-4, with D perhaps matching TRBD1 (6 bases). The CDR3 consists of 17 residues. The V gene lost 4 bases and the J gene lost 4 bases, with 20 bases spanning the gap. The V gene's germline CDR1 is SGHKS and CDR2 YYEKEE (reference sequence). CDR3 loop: CASSKRNRAVNNEKLFF. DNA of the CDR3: TGTGCCAGCAGCAAACGAAACAGGGCAGTTAATAATGAAAAACTGTTTTTT.

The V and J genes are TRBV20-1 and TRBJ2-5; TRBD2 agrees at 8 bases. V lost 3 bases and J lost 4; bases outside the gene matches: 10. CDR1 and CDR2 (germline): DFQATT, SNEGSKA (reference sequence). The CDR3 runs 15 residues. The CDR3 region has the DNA TGCAGTGCTAGCCCGGGAGGGCCTGGAGGAGAGACCCAGTACTTC. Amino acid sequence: CSASPGGPGGETQYF.

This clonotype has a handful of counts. The CDR3 DNA is TGCGCCAGCAGCTTGAGAAGCGGGAGCGAGTACGAGCAGTACTTC. The encoded protein is CASSLRSGSEYEQYF. This chain joins TRBV5-1 and TRBJ2-7; 8 nucleotides line up with TRBD2. V lost 1 base and J lost 4; bases outside the gene matches: 7. The CDR3 is 15 amino acids. Germline-derived CDR1 and CDR2 are SGHRS and YFSETQ.

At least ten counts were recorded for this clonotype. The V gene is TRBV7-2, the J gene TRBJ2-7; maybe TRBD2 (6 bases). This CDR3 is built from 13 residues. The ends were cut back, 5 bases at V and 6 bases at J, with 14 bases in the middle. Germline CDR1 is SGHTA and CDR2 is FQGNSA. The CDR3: CASSVGLGAEQYF. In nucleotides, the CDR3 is TGTGCCAGCAGCGTGGGACTCGGCGCCGAGCAGTACTTC.

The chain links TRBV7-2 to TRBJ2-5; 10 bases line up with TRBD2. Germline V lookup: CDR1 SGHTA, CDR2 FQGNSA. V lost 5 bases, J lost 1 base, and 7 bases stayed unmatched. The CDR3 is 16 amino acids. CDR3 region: CASSLGLADFQETQYF. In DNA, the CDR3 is TGTGCCAGCAGCCTAGGACTAGCGGATTTCCAAGAGACCCAGTACTTC.

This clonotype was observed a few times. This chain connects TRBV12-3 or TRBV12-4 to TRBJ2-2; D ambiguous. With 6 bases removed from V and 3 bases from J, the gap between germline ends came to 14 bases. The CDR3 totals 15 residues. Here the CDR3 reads CASRRGDAYTGELFF. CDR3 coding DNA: TGTGCCAGCAGGCGAGGAGACGCATACACCGGGGAGCTGTTTTTT.

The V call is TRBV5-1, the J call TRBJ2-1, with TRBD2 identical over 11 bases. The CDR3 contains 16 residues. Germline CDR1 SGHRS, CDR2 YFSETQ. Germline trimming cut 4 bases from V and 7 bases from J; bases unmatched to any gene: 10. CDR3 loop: CASSRPTSGSSNEQFF. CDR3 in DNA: TGCGCCAGCAGCCGCCCTACTAGCGGGAGTTCGAATGAGCAGTTCTTC. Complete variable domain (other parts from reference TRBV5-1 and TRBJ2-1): KAGVTQTPRYLIKTRGQQVTLSCSPISGHRSVSWYQQTPGQGLQFLFEYFSETQRNKGNFPGRFSGRQFSNSRSEMNVSTLELGDSALYLCASSRPTSGSSNEQFFGPGTRLTVL.

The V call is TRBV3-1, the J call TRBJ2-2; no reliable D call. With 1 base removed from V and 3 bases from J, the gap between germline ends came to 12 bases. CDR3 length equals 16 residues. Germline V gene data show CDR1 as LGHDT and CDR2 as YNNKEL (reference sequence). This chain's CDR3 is CASSQVTPWDTGELFF. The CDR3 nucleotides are TGTGCCAGCAGCCAAGTCACGCCGTGGGACACCGGGGAGCTGTTTTTT.

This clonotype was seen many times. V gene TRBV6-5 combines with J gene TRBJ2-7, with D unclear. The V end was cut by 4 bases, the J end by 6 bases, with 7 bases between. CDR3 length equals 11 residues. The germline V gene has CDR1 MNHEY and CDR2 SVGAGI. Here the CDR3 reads CASSFGSEQYF. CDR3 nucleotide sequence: TGTGCCAGCAGTTTCGGCTCCGAGCAGTACTTC.

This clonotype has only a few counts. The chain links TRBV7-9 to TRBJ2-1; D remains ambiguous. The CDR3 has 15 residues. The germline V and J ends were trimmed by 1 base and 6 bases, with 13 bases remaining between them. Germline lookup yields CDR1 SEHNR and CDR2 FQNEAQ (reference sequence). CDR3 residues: CASSLGVGMVNEQFF. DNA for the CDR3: TGTGCCAGCAGCTTAGGCGTAGGGATGGTCAATGAGCAGTTCTTC. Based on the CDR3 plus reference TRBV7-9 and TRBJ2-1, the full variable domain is DTGVSQNPRHKITKRGQNVTFRCDPISEHNRLYWYRQTLGQGPEFLTYFQNEAQLEKSRLLSDRFSAERPKGSFSTLEIQRTEQGDSAMYLCASSLGVGMVNEQFFGPGTRLTVL.